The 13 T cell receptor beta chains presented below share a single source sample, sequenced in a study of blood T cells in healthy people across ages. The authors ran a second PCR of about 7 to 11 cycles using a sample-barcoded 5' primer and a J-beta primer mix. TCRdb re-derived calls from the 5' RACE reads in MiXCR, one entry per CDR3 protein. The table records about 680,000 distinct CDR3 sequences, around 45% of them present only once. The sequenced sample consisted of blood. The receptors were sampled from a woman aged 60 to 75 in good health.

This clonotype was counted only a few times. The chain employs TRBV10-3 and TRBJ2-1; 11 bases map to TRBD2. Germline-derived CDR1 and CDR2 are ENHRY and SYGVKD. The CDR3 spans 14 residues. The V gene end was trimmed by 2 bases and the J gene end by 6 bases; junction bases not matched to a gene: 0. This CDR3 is CAISELAGGNEQFF. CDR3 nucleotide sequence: TGTGCCATCAGTGAGCTAGCGGGAGGCAATGAGCAGTTCTTC.

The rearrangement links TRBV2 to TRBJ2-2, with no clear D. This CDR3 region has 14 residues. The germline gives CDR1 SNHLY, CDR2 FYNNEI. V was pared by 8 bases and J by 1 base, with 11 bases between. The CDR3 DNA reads TGTGCCAGCCTCATTACAATGAACACCGGGGAGCTGTTTTTT. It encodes CASLITMNTGELFF.

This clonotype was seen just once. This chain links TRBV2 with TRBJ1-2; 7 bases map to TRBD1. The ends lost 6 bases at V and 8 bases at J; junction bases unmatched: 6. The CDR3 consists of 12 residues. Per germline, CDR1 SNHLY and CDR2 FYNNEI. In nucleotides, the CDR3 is TGTGCCAGCAGGCCAGGGGGTGACGGCTACACCTTC. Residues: CASRPGGDGYTF.

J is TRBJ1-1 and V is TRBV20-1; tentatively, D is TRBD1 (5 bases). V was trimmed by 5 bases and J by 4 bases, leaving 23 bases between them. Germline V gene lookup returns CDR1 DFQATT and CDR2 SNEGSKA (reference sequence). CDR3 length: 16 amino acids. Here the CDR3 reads CSAPLRDPEWGTEAFF. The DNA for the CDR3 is TGCAGTGCTCCCCTCCGGGACCCAGAGTGGGGCACTGAAGCTTTCTTT.

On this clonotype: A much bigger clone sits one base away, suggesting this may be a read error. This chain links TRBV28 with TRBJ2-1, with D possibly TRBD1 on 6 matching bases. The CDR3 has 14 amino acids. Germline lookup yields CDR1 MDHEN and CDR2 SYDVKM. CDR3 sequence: CATRGRGALNGQFF. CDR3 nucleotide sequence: TGTGCCACCAGGGGCAGGGGAGCCCTAAATGGGCAGTTCTTC.

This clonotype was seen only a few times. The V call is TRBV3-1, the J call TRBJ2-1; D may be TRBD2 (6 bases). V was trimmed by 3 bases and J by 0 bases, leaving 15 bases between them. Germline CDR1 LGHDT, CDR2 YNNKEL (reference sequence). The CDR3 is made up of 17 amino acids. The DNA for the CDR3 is TGTGCCAGCAGCCAGATCGGGACTCCTAGCTCCTACAATGAGCAGTTCTTC. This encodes CASSQIGTPSSYNEQFF.

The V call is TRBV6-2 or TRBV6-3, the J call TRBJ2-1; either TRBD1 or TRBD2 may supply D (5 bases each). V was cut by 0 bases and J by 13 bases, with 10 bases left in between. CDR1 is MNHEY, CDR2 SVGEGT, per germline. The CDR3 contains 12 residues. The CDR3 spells CASSYSRDPQFF. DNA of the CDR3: TGTGCCAGCAGTTACTCTCGGGACCCACAGTTCTTC.

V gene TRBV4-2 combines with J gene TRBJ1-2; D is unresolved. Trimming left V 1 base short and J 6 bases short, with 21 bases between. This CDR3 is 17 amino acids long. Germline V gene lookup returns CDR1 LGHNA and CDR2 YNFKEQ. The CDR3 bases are TGTGCCAGCAGCCAAGTAGGAGTAAGCGGTTCAAAAAATGGCTACACCTTC. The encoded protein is CASSQVGVSGSKNGYTF.

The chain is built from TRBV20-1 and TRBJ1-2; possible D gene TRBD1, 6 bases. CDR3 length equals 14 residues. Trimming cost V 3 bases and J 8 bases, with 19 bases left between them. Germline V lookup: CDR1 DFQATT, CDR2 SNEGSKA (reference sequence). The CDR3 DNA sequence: TGCAGTGCTAGGGCCGTACAAGGGGGAGCCGGCTACACCTTC. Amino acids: CSARAVQGGAGYTF.

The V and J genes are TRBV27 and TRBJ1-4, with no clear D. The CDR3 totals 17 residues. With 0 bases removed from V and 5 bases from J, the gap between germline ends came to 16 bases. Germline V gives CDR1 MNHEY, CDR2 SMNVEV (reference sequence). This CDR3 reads CASSLSEIRTPNEKLFF. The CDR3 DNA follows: TGTGCCAGCAGTTTATCGGAAATTAGGACCCCAAATGAAAAACTGTTTTTT.

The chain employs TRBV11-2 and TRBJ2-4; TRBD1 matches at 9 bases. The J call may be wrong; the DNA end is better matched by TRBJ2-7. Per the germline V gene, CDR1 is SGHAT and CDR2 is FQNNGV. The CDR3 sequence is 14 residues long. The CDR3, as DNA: TGTGCCAGCAGACGGCCGGGGACAGGGCTCGAGCAGTACTTC. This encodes CASRRPGTGLEQYF.

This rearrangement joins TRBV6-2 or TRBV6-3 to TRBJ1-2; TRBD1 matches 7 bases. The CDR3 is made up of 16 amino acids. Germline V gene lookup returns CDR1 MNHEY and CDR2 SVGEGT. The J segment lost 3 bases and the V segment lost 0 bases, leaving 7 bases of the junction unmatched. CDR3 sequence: CASSYSEGARDYGYTF. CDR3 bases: TGTGCCAGCAGTTACTCGGAGGGGGCGCGGGACTATGGCTACACCTTC.

CDR3 nucleotide sequence: TGTGCCAGCAGCCAAATGGTCCACAATGAGCAGTACTTC. Amino acid sequence: CASSQMVHNEQYF. The rearrangement joins TRBV3-1 to TRBJ2-1; D gene ambiguous. The J call may be incorrect, as the DNA end agrees better with TRBJ2-7. There are 13 residues in the CDR3. From germline, CDR1 is LGHDT and CDR2 YNNKEL (reference sequence).